This TCR beta chain was captured in a study of blood T cell repertoires in COVID-19. Overall study context: The United States, Italy and Spain were the sources of the acute and convalescent COVID-19 samples. Sources were T cells, B-cell-depleted T cells, or PBMCs; the material itself was cDNA or gDNA.

Original analysis: For nucleated cells, counts were estimated from reference gene primer amplification. Clones were read by immunoSEQ multiplex PCR, and TCRdb kept only the in-frame ones, dropping some. D and trimming come from the DNA, and the V and J calls and clone size come from that table. The data hold under 45,000 clones, with roughly 85% observed a single time. Germline V CDR1 and CDR2: SQVTM, ANQGSEA. Trimming stripped 0 bases from V and 7 bases from J, with 18 bases between. The CDR3 covers 15 residues. The sample comprised peripheral blood. The chain is built from TRBV29-1 and TRBJ1-2; D possibly corresponds to TRBD1 (6 bases). The receptor was isolated from a man aged 60 to 69 with active COVID-19. The CDR3 protein is CSVEEMGGARVGYTF. CDR3 DNA: TGCAGCGTTGAAGAAATGGGGGGGGCCAGGGTTGGCTACACCTTC. Filled out from reference TRBV29-1 and TRBJ1-2, the complete variable domain reads SAVISQKPSRDICQRGTSLTIQCQVDSQVTMMFWYRQQPGQSLTLIATANQGSEATYESGFVIDKFPISRPNLTFSTLTVSNMSPEDSSIYLCSVEEMGGARVGYTFGSGTRLTVV.